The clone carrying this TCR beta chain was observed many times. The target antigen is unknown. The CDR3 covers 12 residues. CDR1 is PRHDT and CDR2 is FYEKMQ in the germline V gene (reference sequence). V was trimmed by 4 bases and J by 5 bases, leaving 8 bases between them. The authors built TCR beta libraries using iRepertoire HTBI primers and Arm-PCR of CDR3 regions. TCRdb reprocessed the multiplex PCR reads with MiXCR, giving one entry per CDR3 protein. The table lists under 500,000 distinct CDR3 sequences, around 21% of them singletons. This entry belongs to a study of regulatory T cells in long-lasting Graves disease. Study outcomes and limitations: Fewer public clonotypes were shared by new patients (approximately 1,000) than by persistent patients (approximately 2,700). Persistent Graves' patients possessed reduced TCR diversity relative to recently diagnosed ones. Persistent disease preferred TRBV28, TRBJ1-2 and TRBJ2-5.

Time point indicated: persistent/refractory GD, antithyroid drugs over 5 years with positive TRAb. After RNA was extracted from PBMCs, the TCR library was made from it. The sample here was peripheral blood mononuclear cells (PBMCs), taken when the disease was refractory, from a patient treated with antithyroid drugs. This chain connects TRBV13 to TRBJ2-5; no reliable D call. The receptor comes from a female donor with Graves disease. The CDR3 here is CASSSKPETQYF. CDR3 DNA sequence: TGTGCCAGCAGCTCAAAGCCGGAGACCCAGTACTTC. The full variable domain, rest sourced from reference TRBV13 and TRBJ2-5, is AAGVIQSPRHLIKEKRETATLKCYPIPRHDTVYWYQQGPGQDPQFLISFYEKMQSDKGSIPDRFSAQQFSDYHSELNMSSLELGDSALYFCASSSKPETQYFGPGTRLLVL.